This T cell receptor beta chain emerged from a study of PD-L1 blockade in urothelial cancer. Trimming removed 7 bases from V and 1 base from J, with 18 bases in between. Germline loops: CDR1 SGHKS, CDR2 YYEKEE (reference sequence). The CDR3 loop spans 16 amino acids. TCRdb's copy holds only in-frame clones and misses some; the assay was immunoSEQ multiplex PCR. Here the sample spans some 120,000 clones, approximately 90% being singletons. Time point described: peripheral blood 6 weeks after treatment start. The sequence came from a man between 60 and 75 years old with urothelial cancer. J is TRBJ2-4 and V is TRBV5-5; no definite D call. Sequences were derived from PBMCs, sampled around atezolizumab (anti-PD-L1) treatment. Written as DNA, the CDR3 is TGTGCCAGCCACCCCTATCGAGCGCTGGCCAAAAACATTCAGTACTTC. This codes for CASHPYRALAKNIQYF.